Following are 6 T cell receptor beta chains from one sample sequenced in a study of kidney transplant recipient with SARS-CoV-2 infection. TCRdb reanalysed the reads using MiXCR and keeps one entry per CDR3 protein. Of some 220,000 distinct CDR3 sequences listed, less than 35% are singletons. This material consisted of a blood sample, taken at baseline and on roughly day 110 from a kidney transplant recipient. All receptors come from a male patient in his 30s who had COVID-19 and was a kidney transplant recipient. Among the T cells, some may be from the graft donor.

The rearrangement links TRBV19 to TRBJ2-3, with D tentatively TRBD1 (6 bases). CDR1 and CDR2 (germline): LNHDA, SQIVND (reference sequence). The CDR3 loop spans 13 amino acids. Between the trimmed V and J ends, which lost 2 bases and 5 bases, there was a span of 8 bases. This CDR3 is CASSIKGGDTQYF. The CDR3 DNA reads TGTGCCAGTAGTATAAAAGGGGGAGATACGCAGTATTTT. The entire variable domain, with the rest obtained from reference TRBV19 and TRBJ2-3, is as follows: DGGITQSPKYLFRKEGQNVTLSCEQNLNHDAMYWYRQDPGQGLRLIYYSQIVNDFQKGDIAEGYSVSREKKESFPLTVTSAQKNPTAFYLCASSIKGGDTQYFGPGTRLTVL.

This clonotype was recorded at least ten times. This sequence joins TRBV12-3 or TRBV12-4 and TRBJ1-2; D not resolved. Trimming removed 0 bases at V and 8 bases at J, with 13 bases between. This CDR3 region has 14 residues. This CDR3 reads CASSLALGSGGYTF. The CDR3 DNA is TGTGCCAGCAGTTTAGCGCTCGGGTCGGGAGGCTACACCTTC.

The chain links TRBV27 to TRBJ2-3, with D tentatively TRBD2 (5 bases). Gene TRBJ2-5 matches the end of the DNA better, so the J call may be wrong. From germline, CDR1 is MNHEY and CDR2 SMNVEV (reference sequence). The CDR3 is made up of 18 amino acids. Written as DNA, the CDR3 is TGTGCCAGCAGACAAGACGCCGGGATTAGCGTAAGTGGAGAGACCCAGTACTTC. Amino acid sequence: CASRQDAGISVSGETQYF.

At least ten counts were recorded for this clonotype. This chain links TRBV29-1 with TRBJ2-5; D is ambiguous. The CDR3 is 13 residues long. The V and J ends lost 3 bases and 1 base respectively, with 9 bases between them. CDR1 is SQVTM and CDR2 is ANQGSEA in the germline V gene. In nucleotides, the CDR3 is TGCAGCGTTGATGGCACACCCCAAGAGACCCAGTACTTC. It translates to CSVDGTPQETQYF.

At least ten counts were recorded for this clonotype. The rearrangement joins TRBV3-1 to TRBJ2-2; D gene unclear. V was clipped by 5 bases and J by 5 bases, with 24 bases between them. The CDR3 has 18 residues. CDR1 and CDR2 from the germline V gene are LGHDT and YNNKEL (reference sequence). The CDR3 DNA follows: TGTGCCAGCAGCGGGGTACATCCCATTTCAGGCTTGACCGGGGAGCTGTTTTTT. This sequence encodes CASSGVHPISGLTGELFF.

This clonotype came up many times. V gene TRBV7-9 combines with J gene TRBJ1-2; no clear D. Trimming pared 5 bases from V and 4 bases from J, leaving 23 bases between. CDR1 is SEHNR and CDR2 is FQNEAQ in the germline V gene (reference sequence). The CDR3 consists of 17 residues. CDR3 amino acids: CASSILEYHGKTYGYTF. The CDR3 nucleotides are TGTGCCAGCAGCATTCTTGAATACCATGGAAAGACCTATGGCTACACCTTC.